This is a list of T cell receptor beta chains from one sample in a study of CD8+ T cells in alopecia areata. The assay was immunoSEQ multiplex PCR, and TCRdb's table has in-frame clones only and misses some. The sample lists about 180,000 clones, just over 65% occurring once. Sequences were derived from CD8+ T cells sorted from blood, sampled at week 0. The receptor set was obtained from a human donor with alopecia areata. The CDR3 runs from the conserved cysteine through the conserved F or W. D genes are given only for firm matches. Some rows have no size entry. The others give once, few or many, or a class for an expanded clone.

DNA	CDR3	V	J	length	size	D
TGTGCCAGCATGATAGGACAGGGGGCCGACAATGAGCAGTTCTTC	CASMIGQGADNEQFF	TRBV6-5	TRBJ2-1	15	-	TRBD1
TGTGCCAGCAGTAGGATGACTAGCGGGACATCCTACGAGCAGTACTTC	CASSRMTSGTSYEQYF	TRBV5-6	TRBJ2-7	16	-	TRBD2
TGTGCCAGCAGCCTAGGGGGGTTGCGCACAGATACGCAGTATTTT	CASSLGGLRTDTQYF	TRBV13	TRBJ2-3	15	-	-
TGTGCCAGCAGTGAGACGGCATCTCTTAGCAATCAGCCCCAGCATTTT	CASSETASLSNQPQHF	TRBV6-1	TRBJ1-5	16	-	-
TGTGCCAGCAGCTTAAAGGGGATCGAGCAGCCCCAGCATTTT	CASSLKGIEQPQHF	TRBV13	TRBJ1-5	14	-	-
TGTGCCAGCAGCGACATTGCCTACGAGCAGTACTTC	CASSDIAYEQYF	TRBV14	TRBJ2-7	12	-	-
TGTGCCAGCAGGCGCGACAGGGTATCGTTCCTGACTTTC	CASRRDRVSFLTF	TRBV27	TRBJ2-6	13	-	TRBD1
TGCAGCGTCGAAGGGGGGACTGGCTACACCTTC	CSVEGGTGYTF	TRBV29-1	TRBJ1-2	11	-	-
TGTGCCAGCAGCCACAGGGACCCTGAAGCTTTCTTT	CASSHRDPEAFF	TRBV7-9	TRBJ1-1	12	few	-
TGTGCCAGCAGTTTCCGCGCGGGAGGGACTAGGAGAGGGGCCAACGTCCTGACTTTC	CASSFRAGGTRRGANVLTF	TRBV27	TRBJ2-6	19	-	TRBD2
TGTGCCACCAGCAGAGATACGCGAGGGGGAGAGCAGTACTTC	CATSRDTRGGEQYF	TRBV15	TRBJ2-7	14	-	-
TGTGCCTGCTGGGAGGGAGGATTCACTGAAGCTTTCTTT	CACWEGGFTEAFF	TRBV30	TRBJ1-1	13	-	-
TGCAGCGTTGATGTCAACGGTTTGAACACTGAAGCTTTCTTT	CSVDVNGLNTEAFF	TRBV29-1	TRBJ1-1	14	few	-
TGCGCCAGCAGCTCAGCGGGGGGCGCGAACACCGGGGAGCTGTTTTTT	CASSSAGGANTGELFF	TRBV5-1	TRBJ2-2	16	-	TRBD2
TGTGCCAGCAGTTACTCTAGCGGAACCTACGAGCAGTACTTC	CASSYSSGTYEQYF	TRBV6-5	TRBJ2-7	14	-	-
TGTGCCATCAGTTCAGACACCTACAATGAGCAGTTCTTC	CAISSDTYNEQFF	TRBV10-3	TRBJ2-1	13	many	-
TGTGCCAGCAGTGAAGTTGCCGGTTCCTACGAGCAGTACTTC	CASSEVAGSYEQYF	TRBV2	TRBJ2-7	14	-	-
TGTGCCAGCAGCTTATACGCGGGGCCAGATACGCAGTATTTT	CASSLYAGPDTQYF	TRBV7-2	TRBJ2-3	14	-	-
TGTGCCAGCAGAGATCTAGCGTTGCGTAGCACAGATACGCAGTATTTT	CASRDLALRSTDTQYF	TRBV2	TRBJ2-3	16	-	-
TGTGCCAGCAGTTCCAACAGAATTAAAGAGACCCAGTACTTC	CASSSNRIKETQYF	TRBV27	TRBJ2-5	14	once	-
TGTGCCAGCAGCTTTATGGCAGGACTGAACACTGAAGCTTTCTTT	CASSFMAGLNTEAFF	TRBV7-8	TRBJ1-1	15	-	-